These 5 T cell receptor beta chains originate from one sample sequenced in a study of chemoradiotherapy in HPV16-positive cancers. Using immunoSEQ multiplex PCR, the repertoire was profiled, and TCRdb retains in-frame clones only, with some absent. The sample comprises approximately 52,000 clones, under 95% of which are singletons, and approximately 3.5% rests with the top ten. Source: blood, taken from a patient who underwent chemoradiotherapy. The receptors originated from a human donor with HPV-associated anogenital cancer.

By sample fraction, this clone is medium-sized. This sequence joins TRBV5-5 and TRBJ2-7; 16 bases are a match to TRBD2. Per germline, CDR1 SGHKS and CDR2 YYEKEE (reference sequence). CDR3 length equals 19 residues. V shed 5 bases, J shed 2 bases, and the junction held 13 bases outside the gene matches. CDR3 sequence reads: CASRRSTGTSGRAAYEQYF. Written as DNA, the CDR3 is TGTGCCAGCAGGCGATCCACCGGGACTAGCGGGAGGGCCGCCTACGAGCAGTACTTC.

The rearrangement joins TRBV19 to TRBJ2-5; no firm D call. The germline V and J ends were trimmed by 5 bases and 4 bases, with 11 bases remaining between them. CDR3 length: 13 residues. CDR1 is LNHDA, CDR2 SQIVND, per germline (reference sequence). The CDR3 region has the DNA TGTGCCAGTAGTCAGAGGTGGGGAGAGACCCAGTACTTC. The encoded protein is CASSQRWGETQYF.

There are a few counts of this clone. The rearrangement joins TRBV7-2 to TRBJ2-1; D may be TRBD2 (5 bases). V dropped 1 base and J dropped 0 bases, with 7 bases sitting between them. CDR1 is SGHTA and CDR2 is FQGNSA in the germline V gene. This CDR3 comprises 15 residues. The CDR3 protein is CASSLVGDSYNEQFF. Written as DNA, the CDR3 is TGTGCCAGCAGCTTAGTGGGAGACTCCTACAATGAGCAGTTCTTC.

The chain joins TRBV29-1 to TRBJ2-2; unclear D gene. The CDR3 contains 14 residues. Trimming removed 5 bases at V and 1 base at J, with 11 bases between. The germline V gene has CDR1 SQVTM and CDR2 ANQGSEA. The CDR3 DNA reads TGCAGCGTTTCTCGGACGGTGAACACCGGGGAGCTGTTTTTT. Translating it yields CSVSRTVNTGELFF.

The gene calls are TRBV27 and TRBJ2-1; 9 bases align to TRBD2. Germline V gene sequence: CDR1 MNHEY, CDR2 SMNVEV (reference sequence). V trimming: 5 bases; J trimming: 9 bases; junction bases outside the gene matches: 14. This CDR3 contains 16 residues. This CDR3 is CASSPQGREGRGEQFF. The CDR3, as DNA: TGTGCCAGCAGTCCCCAGGGGCGGGAGGGCAGAGGTGAGCAGTTCTTC.